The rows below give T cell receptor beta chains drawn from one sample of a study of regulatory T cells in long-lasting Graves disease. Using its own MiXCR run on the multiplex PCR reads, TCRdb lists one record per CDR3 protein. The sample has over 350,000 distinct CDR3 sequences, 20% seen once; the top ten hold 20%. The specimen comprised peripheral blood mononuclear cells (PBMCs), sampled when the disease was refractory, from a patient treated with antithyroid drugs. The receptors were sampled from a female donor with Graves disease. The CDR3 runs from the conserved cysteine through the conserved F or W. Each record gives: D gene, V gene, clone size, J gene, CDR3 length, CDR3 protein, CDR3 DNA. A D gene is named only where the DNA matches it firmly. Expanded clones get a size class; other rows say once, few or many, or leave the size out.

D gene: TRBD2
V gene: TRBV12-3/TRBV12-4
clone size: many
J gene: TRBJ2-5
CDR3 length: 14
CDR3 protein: CASSAVPGGETQYF
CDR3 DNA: TGTGCCAGCAGTGCCGTTCCGGGGGGGGAGACCCAGTACTTC

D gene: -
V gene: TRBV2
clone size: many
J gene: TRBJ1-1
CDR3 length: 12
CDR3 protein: CASSDQNTEAFF
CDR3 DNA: TGTGCCAGCAGTGATCAGAACACTGAAGCTTTCTTT

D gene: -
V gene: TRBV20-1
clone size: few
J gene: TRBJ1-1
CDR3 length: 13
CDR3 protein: CSAGQPLNTEAFF
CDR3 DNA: TGCAGTGCTGGGCAGCCATTGAACACTGAAGCTTTCTTT

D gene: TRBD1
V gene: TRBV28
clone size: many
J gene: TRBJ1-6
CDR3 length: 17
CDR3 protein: CASSPRTGLGGNSPLHF
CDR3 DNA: TGTGCCAGCAGTCCCCGGACAGGGCTTGGAGGGAATTCACCCCTCCACTTT

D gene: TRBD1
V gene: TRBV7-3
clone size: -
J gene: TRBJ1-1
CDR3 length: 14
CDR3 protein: CASSAQGGLTEAFF
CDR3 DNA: TGTGCCAGCAGCGCACAGGGGGGGCTCACTGAAGCTTTCTTT

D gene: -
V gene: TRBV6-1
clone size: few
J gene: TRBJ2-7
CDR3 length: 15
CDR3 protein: CASRDTPPRYYEQYF
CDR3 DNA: TGTGCCAGCAGAGACACCCCCCCGCGATATTACGAGCAGTACTTC

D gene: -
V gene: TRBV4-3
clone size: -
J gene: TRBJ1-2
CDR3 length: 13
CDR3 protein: CASSQEAGAGYTF
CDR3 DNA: TGCGCCAGCAGCCAAGAGGCAGGGGCCGGCTACACCTTC

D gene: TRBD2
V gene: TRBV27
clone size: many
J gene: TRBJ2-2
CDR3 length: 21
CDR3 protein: CASSTLGEQKGTSGGAGELFF
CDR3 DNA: TGTGCCAGCAGCACCTTGGGGGAACAGAAGGGGACTAGCGGTGGTGCGGGGGAGCTGTTTTTT

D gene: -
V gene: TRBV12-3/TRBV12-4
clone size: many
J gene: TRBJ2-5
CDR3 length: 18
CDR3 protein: CASTRRVGVEGYQETQYF
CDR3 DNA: TGTGCCAGCACCCGTCGGGTGGGAGTGGAAGGTTATCAAGAGACCCAGTACTTC

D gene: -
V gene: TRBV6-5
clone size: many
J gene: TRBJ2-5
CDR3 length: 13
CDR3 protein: CASSYGGGETQYF
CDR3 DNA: TGTGCCAGCAGTTACGGAGGTGGGGAGACCCAGTACTTC

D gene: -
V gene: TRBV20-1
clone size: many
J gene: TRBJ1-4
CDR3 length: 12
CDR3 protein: CSGHSVNEKLFF
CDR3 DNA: TGCAGTGGGCACAGCGTGAATGAAAAACTGTTTTTT

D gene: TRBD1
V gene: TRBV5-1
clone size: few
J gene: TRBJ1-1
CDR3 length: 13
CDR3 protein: CASSPGTGPEAFF
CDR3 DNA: TGCGCCAGCAGCCCCGGGACAGGGCCTGAAGCTTTCTTT

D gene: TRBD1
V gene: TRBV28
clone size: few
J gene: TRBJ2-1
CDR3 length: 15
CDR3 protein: CASSGQGSGYNEQFF
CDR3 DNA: TGTGCCAGCAGCGGACAGGGGAGCGGCTACAATGAGCAGTTCTTC

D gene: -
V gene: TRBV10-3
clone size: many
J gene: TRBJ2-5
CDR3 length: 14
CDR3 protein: CAISDRPGIETQYF
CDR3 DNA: TGTGCCATCAGTGATCGTCCTGGGATTGAGACCCAGTACTTC

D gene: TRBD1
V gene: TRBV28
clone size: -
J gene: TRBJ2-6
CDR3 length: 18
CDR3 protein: CASSSPGTGVLGANVLTF
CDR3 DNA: TGTGCCAGCAGTTCTCCCGGGACAGGGGTTCTTGGGGCCAACGTCCTGACTTTC

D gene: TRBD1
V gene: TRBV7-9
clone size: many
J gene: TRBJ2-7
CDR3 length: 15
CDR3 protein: CASSSQDRASHEQYF
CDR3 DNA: TGTGCCAGCAGCTCCCAGGACAGGGCGTCCCACGAGCAGTACTTC

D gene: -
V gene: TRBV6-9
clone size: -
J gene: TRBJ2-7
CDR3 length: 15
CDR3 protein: CASSYGRLGENEQYF
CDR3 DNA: TGTGCCAGCAGTTACGGTCGTCTAGGGGAGAACGAGCAGTACTTC

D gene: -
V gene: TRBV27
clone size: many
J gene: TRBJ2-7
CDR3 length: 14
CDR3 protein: CASSLREIGFEQYF
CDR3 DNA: TGTGCCAGCAGTCTCCGGGAAATAGGGTTCGAGCAGTACTTC

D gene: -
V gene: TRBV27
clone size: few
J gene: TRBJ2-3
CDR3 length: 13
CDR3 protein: CATFGGSTDTQYF
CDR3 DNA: TGTGCCACTTTCGGGGGTAGCACAGATACGCAGTATTTT

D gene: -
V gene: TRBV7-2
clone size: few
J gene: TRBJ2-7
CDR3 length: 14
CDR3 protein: CASSLASQDYEQYF
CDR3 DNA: TGTGCCAGCAGCTTAGCCTCACAGGACTACGAGCAGTACTTC

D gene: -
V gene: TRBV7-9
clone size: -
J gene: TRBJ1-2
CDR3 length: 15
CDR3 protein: CASSPGFSAGYGYTF
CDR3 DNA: TGTGCCAGCAGCCCAGGGTTTAGTGCGGGCTATGGCTACACCTTC

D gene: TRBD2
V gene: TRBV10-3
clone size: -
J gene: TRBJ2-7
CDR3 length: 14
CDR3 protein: CAISENSGGPQQYF
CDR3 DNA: TGTGCCATCAGTGAAAATAGCGGGGGTCCGCAGCAGTACTTC

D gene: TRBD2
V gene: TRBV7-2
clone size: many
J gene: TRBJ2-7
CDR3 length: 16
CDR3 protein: CASSHRGGTFTYEQYF
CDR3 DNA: TGTGCCAGCAGTCACCGGGGGGGTACTTTTACCTACGAGCAGTACTTC

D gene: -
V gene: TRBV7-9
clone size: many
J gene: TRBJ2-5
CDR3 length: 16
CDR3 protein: CASSPGTPLGVETQYF
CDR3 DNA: TGTGCCAGCAGCCCCGGGACACCCCTCGGGGTAGAGACCCAGTACTTC

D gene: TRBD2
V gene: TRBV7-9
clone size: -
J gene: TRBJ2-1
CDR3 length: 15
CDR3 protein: CASSLYLRERGEQFF
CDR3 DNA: TGTGCCAGCAGCTTATACCTAAGGGAGCGGGGGGAGCAGTTCTTC

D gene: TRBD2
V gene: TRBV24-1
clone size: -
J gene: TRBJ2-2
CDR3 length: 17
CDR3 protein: CATPCKREGANTGELFF
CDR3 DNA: TGTGCCACCCCCTGTAAGCGGGAGGGAGCGAACACCGGGGAGCTGTTTTTT

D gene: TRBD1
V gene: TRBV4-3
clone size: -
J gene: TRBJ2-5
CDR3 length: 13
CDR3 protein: CASSQGTGETQYF
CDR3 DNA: TGCGCCAGCAGCCAAGGGACAGGGGAGACCCAGTACTTC

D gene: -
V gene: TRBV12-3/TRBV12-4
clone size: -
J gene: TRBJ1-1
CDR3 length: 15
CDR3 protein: CASSLNPGALTEAFF
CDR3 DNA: TGTGCCAGCAGTTTAAATCCAGGGGCGCTCACTGAAGCTTTCTTT

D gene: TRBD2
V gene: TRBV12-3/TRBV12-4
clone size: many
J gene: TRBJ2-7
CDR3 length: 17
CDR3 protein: CASSLRLSGLGAVEQYF
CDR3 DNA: TGTGCCAGCAGTTTAAGGCTCTCGGGACTAGGCGCGGTGGAGCAGTACTTC

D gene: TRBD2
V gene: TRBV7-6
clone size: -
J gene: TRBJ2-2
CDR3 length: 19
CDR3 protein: CASSPRRAEREGQAGELFF
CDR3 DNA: TGTGCCAGCAGCCCCCGCCGCGCGGAGCGGGAGGGCCAGGCCGGGGAGCTGTTTTTT

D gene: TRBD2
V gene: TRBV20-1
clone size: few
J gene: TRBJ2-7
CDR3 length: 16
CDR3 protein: CSAIGLAGKLFYEQYF
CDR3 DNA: TGCAGTGCCATCGGACTAGCGGGAAAACTCTTCTACGAGCAGTACTTC

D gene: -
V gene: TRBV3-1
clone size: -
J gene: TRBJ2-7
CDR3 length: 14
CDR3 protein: CASSHNVGAGEQYF
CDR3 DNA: TGTGCCAGCAGCCATAATGTCGGGGCAGGGGAGCAGTACTTC

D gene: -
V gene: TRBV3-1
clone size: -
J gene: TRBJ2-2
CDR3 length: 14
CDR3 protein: CASSQERPTEELFF
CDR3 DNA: TGTGCCAGCAGCCAAGAAAGGCCAACCGAGGAGCTGTTTTTT